The text below deals with one TCR beta chain. The length of the CDR3 is 13 residues. The V end lost 4 bases, the J end lost 6 bases, and 10 bases lay between the germline ends. The germline gives CDR1 SGHRS, CDR2 YFSETQ. The assay was immunoSEQ multiplex PCR, and TCRdb's table has in-frame clones only and misses some. The sample lists roughly 97,000 clones; around four fifths were seen once. These data are taken from a study of blood T cell repertoires in COVID-19. About the study: The cDNA or gDNA used as material had been derived from T cells, B-cell-depleted T cells, or PBMCs.

The chain has TRBV5-1 and TRBJ2-2; D gene unclear. The receptor was isolated from a man in his fifties or sixties with acute or convalescent COVID-19. Sequencing used peripheral blood. The CDR3 DNA sequence: TGCGCCAGCAGCGAAACAGTGGCCGGGGAGCTGTTTTTT. Translated, it gives CASSETVAGELFF.